The 21 T cell receptor beta chains below come from one sample, sequenced in a study of T-cell reconstitution after alpha-beta-depleted transplantation in children. Preparation of the TCRbeta library used unique molecular identifiers. TCRdb re-derived calls from the PCR reads in MiXCR, one entry per CDR3 protein. Here the sample spans 350,000 to 450,000 distinct CDR3 sequences, roughly 22% being singletons. The sequencing here drew on PBMCs from the stem cell graft donor, taken from the stem cell graft. The source of these receptors is a human donor who donated a stem cell graft to a child with acute myeloid leukemia.

V is TRBV20-1 and J is TRBJ1-6; the D is unclear. This CDR3 is 15 amino acids long. V dropped 2 bases and J dropped 0 bases, with 8 bases sitting between them. The germline CDR1 and CDR2 sequences are DFQATT and SNEGSKA (reference sequence). The CDR3 DNA follows: TGCAGTGCTAGAAACGGGAGCTCCTATAATTCACCCCTCCACTTT. Its protein product is CSARNGSSYNSPLHF.

This clonotype was observed a handful of times. This chain links TRBV24-1 with TRBJ1-2; D is perhaps TRBD1 (5 bases). The V and J ends lost 4 bases and 6 bases respectively, with 14 bases between them. The CDR3 extends over 14 amino acids. The germline CDR1 and CDR2 sequences are KGHDR and SFDVKD. CDR3 region: CATSDLGRTNGYTF. For the CDR3, the DNA is TGTGCCACCAGTGACCTGGGACGGACAAATGGCTACACCTTC.

There are a few counts of this clonotype. The V gene is TRBV28, the J gene TRBJ1-6; D is perhaps TRBD1 (6 bases). This CDR3 spans 16 amino acids. Germline lookup yields CDR1 MDHEN and CDR2 SYDVKM. The V end lost 6 bases, the J end lost 8 bases, and 20 bases lay between the germline ends. Here the CDR3 reads CASSSNVRGWDSPLHF. For the CDR3, the DNA is TGTGCCAGCAGCAGCAATGTCAGGGGCTGGGATTCACCCCTCCACTTT.

CDR3 protein: CSARVGGAITEAFF. CDR3 nucleotide sequence: TGCAGTGCTAGAGTGGGGGGGGCGATCACTGAAGCTTTCTTT. The rearrangement joins TRBV20-1 to TRBJ1-1, with D perhaps TRBD1 (6 bases). The CDR3 has 14 residues. V gave up 1 base and J gave up 4 bases, with 13 bases separating them. Germline lookup yields CDR1 DFQATT and CDR2 SNEGSKA (reference sequence).

This clonotype came up once. The rearrangement uses TRBV12-3 or TRBV12-4 and TRBJ2-2; TRBD2 matches at 13 bases. The length of the CDR3 is 16 residues. The junction had 5 bases not matched to a gene; V was cut back by 6 bases and J by 4 bases. This chain's CDR3 is CASSKGLAGVTGELFF. CDR3 nucleotides: TGTGCCAGCAGCAAAGGACTAGCGGGAGTCACCGGGGAGCTGTTTTTT.

This clonotype was seen more than once but under ten times. The V and J genes are TRBV7-2 and TRBJ2-7; possibly TRBD2 for D (6 bases). V lost 3 bases and J lost 3, with 12 bases in between. The V gene's germline CDR1 is SGHTA and CDR2 FQGNSA. This CDR3 region has 14 residues. CDR3 nucleotide sequence: TGTGCCAGCAGCTTGGGTCGGGAGCTCTACGAGCAGTACTTC. Its translation: CASSLGRELYEQYF.

V and J are TRBV24-1 and TRBJ2-2; 7 bases map to TRBD1. CDR1 KGHDR and CDR2 SFDVKD come from the germline V gene. There are 15 residues in the CDR3. Losses at the gene ends were 4 bases for V and 5 bases for J; bases not matched to a gene: 6. The CDR3 loop reads CATSERQGDTGELFF. The CDR3 region has the DNA TGTGCCACCAGTGAAAGACAGGGAGATACCGGGGAGCTGTTTTTT.

V and J are TRBV12-5 and TRBJ2-3, with D unresolved. The germline V gene has CDR1 LGHNT and CDR2 FRNRAP. The CDR3 extends over 12 amino acids. V lost 3 bases to trimming and J lost 1 base, with 2 bases between them. Written as DNA, the CDR3 is TGTGCTAGTGGTTTCGGCACAGATACGCAGTATTTT. Its translation: CASGFGTDTQYF.

Only a few counts were recorded for this clonotype. CDR3 in amino acids: CASSEIAGGGFSEQYF. The CDR3 nucleotides are TGTGCCAGCAGCGAGATAGCGGGAGGTGGTTTCAGCGAGCAGTACTTC. This chain links TRBV9 with TRBJ2-7, with 10 bases identical to TRBD2. The CDR3 extends over 16 amino acids. J gave up 6 bases and V 3 bases, and 12 bases lay outside the gene matches. Germline CDR1 is SGDLS and CDR2 is YYNGEE.

V and J are TRBV29-1 and TRBJ2-3; 10 bases match TRBD2. This CDR3 comprises 14 residues. Germline lookup yields CDR1 SQVTM and CDR2 ANQGSEA. CDR3 sequence reads: CRGGGLADTDTQYF. CDR3 coding DNA: TGCAGGGGGGGAGGACTAGCGGACACAGATACGCAGTATTTT.

V and J are TRBV7-8 and TRBJ2-2; 10 bases are shared with TRBD2. Germline CDR1 SGHVS, CDR2 FQNEAQ. The CDR3 covers 19 residues. The junction had 7 bases not matched to a gene; V was cut back by 0 bases and J by 0 bases. The CDR3 region has the DNA TGTGCCAGCAGCTTAGCGATATCACTAGCGGGGACGAACACCGGGGAGCTGTTTTTT. Translating gives CASSLAISLAGTNTGELFF.

On this clonotype: A much larger clone sits a single nucleotide away, making a read error possible. This chain links TRBV12-3 or TRBV12-4 with TRBJ2-7, with D perhaps matching TRBD2 (6 bases). There are 16 residues in the CDR3. Here the CDR3 reads CASCFGGTSPSYEQYF. The CDR3 bases are TGTGCCAGCTGTTTTGGGGGGACGTCGCCGTCCTACGAGCAGTACTTC.

The V gene is TRBV7-3, the J gene TRBJ2-1, with TRBD2 matching over 11 bases. Losses at the gene ends were 5 bases for V and 1 base for J; bases not matched to a gene: 7. CDR3 size: 17 residues. Germline assignment: CDR1 SGHTA and CDR2 FQGTGA. CDR3: CASSLLAGDASYNEQFF. CDR3 nucleotides: TGTGCCAGCAGCCTACTAGCGGGAGATGCATCCTACAATGAGCAGTTCTTC.

This clonotype occurred a few times. The rearrangement joins TRBV28 to TRBJ2-3; the match to TRBD2 covers 10 bases. J lost 2 bases, V lost 6 bases, and 8 bases had no gene match. From germline, CDR1 is MDHEN and CDR2 SYDVKM. This CDR3 is built from 16 residues. The CDR3 region is CASSDRLAGITDTQYF. The CDR3 region has the DNA TGTGCCAGCAGCGACCGACTAGCGGGTATCACAGATACGCAGTATTTT.

The V call is TRBV24-1, the J call TRBJ2-3; TRBD1 matches 7 bases. There are 12 residues in the CDR3. CDR1 and CDR2 (germline): KGHDR, SFDVKD. The ends lost 6 bases at V and 9 bases at J; junction bases unmatched: 5. CDR3 in DNA: TGTGCCACCAGTAAGCAGGGACAGACGCAGTATTTT. Translating gives CATSKQGQTQYF.

In this sample, this clonotype turned up a few times. The gene calls are TRBV20-1 and TRBJ2-5, with 8 positions matching TRBD2. The CDR3 is 15 residues long. Looked up from germline, CDR1 is DFQATT and CDR2 is SNEGSKA (reference sequence). J was trimmed by 5 bases and V by 4 bases; bases with no gene match: 12. The DNA for the CDR3 is TGCAGTGCTATAAGCGGGAGTGAGGGTGGGGAGACCCAGTACTTC. Protein sequence: CSAISGSEGGETQYF.

This clonotype appeared many times. The genes are TRBV6-5 and TRBJ2-1; 7 nucleotides line up with TRBD1. Trimming took 2 bases from V and 5 from J; bases not matched to a gene: 3. Germline lookup yields CDR1 MNHEY and CDR2 SVGAGI. The CDR3 is made up of 14 amino acids. CDR3 region: CASSYGQAHNEQFF. The CDR3 nucleotides read TGTGCCAGCAGTTACGGACAGGCGCACAATGAGCAGTTCTTC.

The sample holds a few counts of this clonotype. The V call is TRBV10-3, the J call TRBJ2-1; 7 nucleotides line up with TRBD1. Germline V gene data show CDR1 as ENHRY and CDR2 as SYGVKD. This CDR3 region has 13 residues. V trimming: 5 bases; J trimming: 5 bases; junction bases outside the gene matches: 3. CDR3 in DNA: TGTGCCATCAGTCTGGACAGGAACAATGAGCAGTTCTTC. Translated, it gives CAISLDRNNEQFF.

The chain couples TRBV20-1 to TRBJ1-2; 7 nucleotides agree with TRBD1. Per germline, CDR1 DFQATT and CDR2 SNEGSKA (reference sequence). The CDR3 length is 14 residues. V was clipped by 3 bases and J by 11 bases; unmatched bases: 15. The CDR3 DNA follows: TGCAGTGCTAGTGCACTGAGGGGGCGGGGATTGTACACCTTC. Translating gives CSASALRGRGLYTF.

The V and J genes are TRBV7-4 and TRBJ2-5; 7 nucleotides line up with TRBD1. This CDR3 has 14 residues. The V gene end was trimmed by 5 bases and the J gene end by 4 bases; junction bases not matched to a gene: 7. Germline V gene data show CDR1 as SGHVT and CDR2 as SQSDAQ. CDR3 nucleotide sequence: TGTGCCAGCAGCCCCATGACAGGGAGAGAGACCCAGTACTTC. Its translation: CASSPMTGRETQYF.

The chain carries TRBV28 and TRBJ2-6; D tentatively fits TRBD1 or TRBD2 (5 bases each). The CDR3 runs to 19 residues. Per the germline V gene, CDR1 is MDHEN and CDR2 is SYDVKM. Trimming took off 3 bases at V and 0 bases at J, with 18 bases between the two ends. As DNA, the CDR3 is TGTGCCAGCAGTTTCCCTCAGGGAGCTCTAATCTCTGGGGCCAACGTCCTGACTTTC. It yields the protein CASSFPQGALISGANVLTF.